Listed below are T cell receptor beta chains from one sample, sequenced in a study of read filtering for tumor transcriptome and immune sequencing. Each CDR3 protein gets one entry after TCRdb re-called the reads with MiXCR. The sample shows roughly 49,000 distinct CDR3 sequences, around 20% of them seen only once. Sequenced sample: a population of CD138-negative cells sorted from bone marrow. The source of these receptors is a donor aged 40 or older with multiple myeloma. Each CDR3 is given with its conserved first and last residue. D genes are given only for firm matches. A row's size may be missing; if present it is once, few, many or a size class.

D	J	size	V	DNA	CDR3
.	TRBJ2-3	many	TRBV6-5	TGTGCCAGCAGCCCGGGGTGGGACGATCGCACAGATACGCAGTATTTT	CASSPGWDDRTDTQYF
.	TRBJ2-5	many	TRBV20-1	TGCAGTGCTAGAGAACGCCGGGGGATGGACCAAGAGACCCAGTACTTC	CSARERRGMDQETQYF
.	TRBJ2-7	many	TRBV21-1	TGTGCCAGCAGCAACCCGTCAAGCAGTGGCTCCTACGAGCAGTACTTC	CASSNPSSSGSYEQYF
TRBD1	TRBJ2-5	.	TRBV12-3/TRBV12-4	TGTACCAGCAGTTTAGGGACAGGGGGAGGTTTAAAGACCCAGTACTTC	CTSSLGTGGGLKTQYF
.	TRBJ2-3	many	TRBV5-5	TGTGCCAGCAGCCCCGCCCTAGCTAATACGCAGTATTTT	CASSPALANTQYF
TRBD1	TRBJ2-2	many	TRBV10-3	TGTGCCAGCCGGACAGGGGCCAACACCGGGGAGCTGTTTTTT	CASRTGANTGELFF
.	TRBJ2-2	many	TRBV5-5	TGTGCCAGCAGCTTAGGGACCACGGACACCGGGGAGCTGTTTTTT	CASSLGTTDTGELFF
TRBD2	TRBJ2-1	medium-sized	TRBV13	TGTGCCAGCAGTGGACTAGCGGGAAGTACCTACAATGAGCAGTTCTTC	CASSGLAGSTYNEQFF
.	TRBJ1-1	.	TRBV3-1	TGTGCCAGCAGCCAAGACAGGAACACTGTAGCTTTCTTT	CASSQDRNTVAFF
TRBD1	TRBJ1-1	many	TRBV7-6	TGTGCCAGCAGCTTTGCAGGGGGCTGGGGCACTGAAGCTTTCTTT	CASSFAGGWGTEAFF
.	TRBJ1-5	many	TRBV4-1	TGCGCCAGCAGCCAAGACAGGGGAAATCAGCCCCAGCATTTT	CASSQDRGNQPQHF
TRBD1	TRBJ1-2	many	TRBV27	TGTGCCAGCAGTTTTCGACAGGGGGCGCCGAGCTATGGCTACACCTTC	CASSFRQGAPSYGYTF
.	TRBJ2-2	few	TRBV12-3/TRBV12-4	TGTGCCAGCAGTTTTGCTAGAGGGTTCGGGGAGCTGTTTTTT	CASSFARGFGELFF
.	TRBJ2-1	many	TRBV6-2/TRBV6-3	TGTGCCATCTCCCCCCGGATCTCCTACAATGAGCAGTTCTTC	CAISPRISYNEQFF
.	TRBJ2-2	many	TRBV7-2	TGTGCCAGCGGCAGGGTTTCCGGGGAGCTGTTTTTT	CASGRVSGELFF
.	TRBJ2-1	many	TRBV4-3	TGCGCCAGCAGCCAAGATTGGGGACTCTCCTACAATGAGCAGTTCTTC	CASSQDWGLSYNEQFF
TRBD1	TRBJ1-1	.	TRBV19	TGTGCCAGTTCTACAGGGGGAGCGAACACTGAAGCTTTCTTT	CASSTGGANTEAFF
.	TRBJ1-3	few	TRBV14	TGTGCCAGCAGCCAAGAATCGAAGGGCCCCCATCGAGGAAACACCATATATTTT	CASSQESKGPHRGNTIYF
TRBD2	TRBJ2-1	many	TRBV7-9	TGTGCCAGCAGCCCCCCAGCGGGAGAATATGAGCAGTTCTTC	CASSPPAGEYEQFF
TRBD2	TRBJ2-1	many	TRBV30	TGTGCCTGGAGGATAGCGGGAGTGTCCTACAATGAGCAGTTCTTC	CAWRIAGVSYNEQFF
TRBD1	TRBJ2-1	many	TRBV5-6	TGTGCCAGCAGCCGTCTCATAGGGGGCAAGTCCTACAATGAGCAGTTCTTC	CASSRLIGGKSYNEQFF
.	TRBJ2-7	.	TRBV9	TGTGCCAGCAGCCCGTCCGTACAAGGAGAGCAGTACTTC	CASSPSVQGEQYF
.	TRBJ2-3	few	TRBV3-1	TGTGCCAGCAGCCAAGAAAGGTTCCCAGATACGCAGTATTTT	CASSQERFPDTQYF
TRBD2	TRBJ2-7	.	TRBV6-1	TGTGCCAGCAGTGGACTAGCGGGAGTGGACGAGCAGTACTTC	CASSGLAGVDEQYF
.	TRBJ2-7	many	TRBV5-4	TGTGCCAGCAGCCTTGGTCTCGGGGGCAACTACGAGCAGTACTTC	CASSLGLGGNYEQYF
TRBD2	TRBJ2-1	many	TRBV12-3/TRBV12-4	TGTGCCAGCACCCAAGGGGCGGGAGGGCCGTACAATGAGCAGTTCTTC	CASTQGAGGPYNEQFF
.	TRBJ2-2	many	TRBV19	TGTGCCAGTAGTATAGCCCAGAGACCCACCGGGGAGCTGTTTTTT	CASSIAQRPTGELFF
.	TRBJ1-1	.	TRBV6-2/TRBV6-3	TGTGCCAGCAGTTACTTCTTTAGTGGGACCAGGGAGAACTTT	CASSYFFSGTRENF
TRBD2	TRBJ2-1	many	TRBV12-3/TRBV12-4	TGTGCCAGCAGTTTGGGGGACTATTGGAGGGAGCAGTTCTTC	CASSLGDYWREQFF
TRBD2	TRBJ2-1	many	TRBV20-1	TGCAGTGCTCAGAGTCGGGAGGGCCACAATGAGCAGTTCTTC	CSAQSREGHNEQFF
TRBD2	TRBJ2-5	many	TRBV5-1	TGCGCCAGCAGCTTGGGAGTACAGACTAGCGAGCGGGAGACCCAGTACTTC	CASSLGVQTSERETQYF
TRBD2	TRBJ2-5	many	TRBV4-1	TGCGCCAGCAGCCAAGAGCAGCGGGAGGGGGAGACCCAGTACTTC	CASSQEQREGETQYF
TRBD2	TRBJ2-7	.	TRBV6-2/TRBV6-3	TGTGCCAGCAGTTATACTAGCGGGACCTACGAGCAGTACTTC	CASSYTSGTYEQYF
TRBD2	TRBJ2-1	many	TRBV7-2	TGTGCCAGCAGAGGACTAGCGGGAAGGGATGAGCAGTTCTTC	CASRGLAGRDEQFF
.	TRBJ2-2	many	TRBV7-3	TGTGCCAGCAGCTTGACACCAAACACCGGGGAGCTGTTTTTT	CASSLTPNTGELFF
.	TRBJ2-1	medium-sized	TRBV5-6	TGTGCCAGCAGCTTTGCGAACAATGAGCAGTTCTTC	CASSFANNEQFF
TRBD2	TRBJ2-6	many	TRBV20-1	TGCAGTGCTAGAAGTCTTCGGGAGGAGGGGGCCAACGTCCTGACTTTC	CSARSLREEGANVLTF
.	TRBJ2-3	many	TRBV20-1	TGCAGTGCTAACTGGATAGCGGAAAGCACAGATACGCAGTATTTT	CSANWIAESTDTQYF
TRBD2	TRBJ2-6	many	TRBV20-1	TGCAGTGCTAGGGCTAGCGGCGACTCTGGGGCCAACGTCCTGACTTTC	CSARASGDSGANVLTF
TRBD1	TRBJ1-1	many	TRBV2	TGTGCCAGCAGCGGAGGGGGCGCGGGCACTGAAGCTTTCTTT	CASSGGGAGTEAFF
TRBD2	TRBJ2-7	.	TRBV20-1	TGCAGTGCTCCGGGTTTAGCGGGAGGGAGCTCCTACGAGCAGTACTTC	CSAPGLAGGSSYEQYF